These 13 T cell receptor beta chains were all obtained from the same sample, sequenced in a study of siplizumab effects on memory and regulatory T cells. TCRdb's table, derived via immunoSEQ multiplex PCR, lists solely in-frame clones and lacks some. The table shows more than 85,000 clones, with about 94% occurring only once. The sample consisted of CD4+ T cells sorted from blood. The receptor source for this set is a human donor in good health.

Concerning this clone itself: Other nucleotide sequences in the sample specify the same CDR3. The chain employs TRBV5-1 and TRBJ1-2; D is unclear. Per germline, CDR1 SGHRS and CDR2 YFSETQ. CDR3 length: 12 amino acids. Between the trimmed V and J ends, which lost 0 bases and 1 base, there was a span of 1 base. The CDR3 loop reads CASSLGNYGYTF. The DNA of the CDR3 is TGCGCCAGCAGCTTGGGTAACTATGGCTACACCTTC.

The chain recombines TRBV7-3 with TRBJ2-6; D uncertain. The CDR3 is 16 amino acids. CDR1 and CDR2 from the germline V gene are SGHTA and FQGTGA. Trimming took off 5 bases at V and 1 base at J, with 12 bases between the two ends. The CDR3 spells CASSPQSLSGANVLTF. CDR3 bases: TGTGCCAGCAGCCCACAGTCCCTTTCTGGGGCCAACGTCCTGACTTTC. Filled out from reference TRBV7-3 and TRBJ2-6, the complete variable domain reads GAGVSQTPSNKVTEKGKYVELRCDPISGHTALYWYRQSLGQGPEFLIYFQGTGAADDSGLPNDRFFAVRPEGSVSTLKIQRTERGDSAVYLCASSPQSLSGANVLTFGAGSRLTVL.

This chain connects TRBV29-1 to TRBJ2-1; unclear D gene. There are 12 residues in the CDR3. The V and J ends lost 6 bases and 8 bases respectively, with 14 bases between them. Germline V gene lookup returns CDR1 SQVTM and CDR2 ANQGSEA. This CDR3 is CSVCYGWDEQFF. DNA for the CDR3: TGCAGCGTATGCTACGGGTGGGATGAGCAGTTCTTC.

This clone has a single count. The V call is TRBV5-4, the J call TRBJ2-2; 8 bases match TRBD2. Germline loops: CDR1 SGHNT, CDR2 YYREEE (reference sequence). V lost 2 bases, J lost 1 base, and 7 bases stayed unmatched. The CDR3 runs to 17 residues. The CDR3 loop is CASSFGGLAGNTGELFF. The CDR3 DNA reads TGTGCCAGCAGCTTTGGGGGTCTAGCGGGGAACACCGGGGAGCTGTTTTTT.

This rearrangement joins TRBV5-1 to TRBJ2-7; TRBD2 matches 13 bases. Germline V gives CDR1 SGHRS, CDR2 YFSETQ. CDR3 length: 16 residues. The trim removed 4 bases at V and 1 base at J, leaving 5 bases unmatched. The DNA of the CDR3 is TGCGCCAGCAGCACCCCACTAGCGGGAGGGTCCTACGAGCAGTACTTC. As protein: CASSTPLAGGSYEQYF.

This clone was detected once. V gene TRBV12-5 combines with J gene TRBJ1-1; 9 bases agree with TRBD1. With V trimmed by 5 bases and J by 10 bases, 17 bases remained unmatched. Germline V lookup: CDR1 LGHNT, CDR2 FRNRAP. The CDR3 sequence is 16 residues long. CDR3 residues: CASGHDPGQGQIRAFF. The CDR3 coding sequence is TGTGCTAGTGGTCATGACCCGGGACAGGGTCAAATACGAGCTTTCTTT.

The chain couples TRBV11-2 to TRBJ2-7; 10 nucleotides match TRBD2. In germline, CDR1 is SGHAT, CDR2 FQNNGV. The CDR3 totals 17 residues. V shed 4 bases and J 5 bases; nucleotides not matched to a gene: 14. CDR3 loop: CASSSGFFSGRSHEQYF. CDR3 bases: TGTGCCAGCAGCTCAGGATTTTTTAGCGGGAGGAGCCACGAGCAGTACTTC.

The rearrangement joins TRBV18 to TRBJ2-7, with TRBD1 as a possible D gene (6 bases). The CDR3 spans 17 residues. Trimming stripped 6 bases from V and 3 bases from J, with 24 bases between. Germline V CDR1 and CDR2: KGHSH, LQKENI. This CDR3 is CASSNQFIRGMGYEQYF. The CDR3 region has the DNA TGTGCCAGCTCGAACCAGTTTATCAGGGGCATGGGCTACGAGCAGTACTTC.

The CDR3 DNA sequence: TGCGCCAGCAGCTCCGACAGCCGGGCTATGACTGAAGCTTTCTTT. It is translated as CASSSDSRAMTEAFF. The chain couples TRBV5-1 to TRBJ1-1; possibly TRBD1 for D (5 bases). V was cut by 3 bases and J by 5 bases, with 17 bases left in between. Germline assignment: CDR1 SGHRS and CDR2 YFSETQ. The CDR3 sequence is 15 residues long.

The chain links TRBV7-9 to TRBJ2-7, with D perhaps matching TRBD1 (6 bases). This CDR3 spans 13 amino acids. The V end was cut by 3 bases, the J end by 5 bases, with 11 bases between. Germline-derived CDR1 and CDR2 are SEHNR and FQNEAQ (reference sequence). DNA for the CDR3: TGTGCCAGCAGCTTTCAACAGGGCCACGAGCAGTACTTC. Protein: CASSFQQGHEQYF.

The CDR3 loop reads CASSFRGAGRFEQYF. The CDR3 nucleotides are TGTGCCAGCAGTTTTAGGGGGGCGGGCCGTTTCGAGCAGTACTTC. This chain joins TRBV28 and TRBJ2-7; D tentatively reads TRBD1 or TRBD2 (6 bases each). Germline lookup yields CDR1 MDHEN and CDR2 SYDVKM. The length of the CDR3 is 15 residues. V lost 3 bases and J 6 bases, leaving 18 bases between the germline ends.

The chain combines TRBV18 with TRBJ2-7; D call uncertain. The CDR3 sequence is 14 residues long. V was cut by 3 bases and J by 2 bases, with 11 bases left in between. CDR1 is KGHSH and CDR2 is LQKENI in the germline V gene. CDR3 DNA: TGTGCCAGCTCACCGGTCCTGGCAACCTACGAGCAGTACTTC. Translation gives CASSPVLATYEQYF.

V usage is TRBV6-6 and J usage is TRBJ2-1, with TRBD2 as a possible D gene (5 bases). The CDR3 loop spans 14 amino acids. Deletions cut 6 bases from V and 6 bases from J, with 15 bases between. The V gene's germline CDR1 is MNHNY and CDR2 SVGAGI (reference sequence). The CDR3 loop reads CASSNTRGSNEQFF. The CDR3 DNA reads as TGTGCCAGCAGCAATACTAGAGGGAGCAATGAGCAGTTCTTC.